Below are 23 T cell receptor beta chains sequenced from a single sample in a study of blood T cell repertoires in COVID-19 (dated by TCRdb to the early 2020s). The library was generated by the immunoSEQ multiplex PCR assay. TCRdb obtained this table from immuneACCESS and retained in-frame rearrangements with V and J assigned. These tables miss some clones; where compared with another copy, unresolved V genes account for less than half of the shortfall, and the remainder is unexplained. The sample includes approximately 110,000 clones, with about three quarters observed a single time. Together, the top ten hold 5% to 6.5% of the sample. Sequenced sample: peripheral blood. These receptors came from a man aged 80 or over with acute or convalescent COVID-19.

With respect to this clone: The likely explanation is a read error, given a far larger clone one base away. CDR3 sequence: CASSGTSNEQFF. In nucleotides, the CDR3 is TGTGCCAGCAGCGGGACTAGCAATGAGCAGTTCTTC. The chain is built from TRBV7-3 and TRBJ2-1; 8 nucleotides match TRBD2. CDR3 size: 12 residues. In germline, CDR1 is SGHTA, CDR2 FQGTGA. J was trimmed by 6 bases and V by 5 bases; bases with no gene match: 0.

The rearrangement uses TRBV7-8 and TRBJ2-2; TRBD2 agrees at 7 bases. Germline trimming cut 1 base from V and 5 bases from J; bases unmatched to any gene: 4. Germline CDR1 is SGHVS and CDR2 is FQNEAQ. The CDR3 has 15 residues. As DNA, the CDR3 is TGTGCCAGCAGCTTAGTGTGGGGGGGAACCGGGGAGCTGTTTTTT. Translation: CASSLVWGGTGELFF.

The chain combines TRBV28 with TRBJ2-3, with 10 bases that match TRBD2. This CDR3 comprises 15 residues. Germline loops: CDR1 MDHEN, CDR2 SYDVKM. The J segment lost 6 bases and the V segment lost 8 bases, leaving 11 bases of the junction unmatched. The CDR3 bases are TGTGCCAGCCTCCTAGCGGGAGTAACCGGGGATACGCAGTATTTT. Amino acids: CASLLAGVTGDTQYF. The full variable domain, its missing parts supplied by reference TRBV28 and TRBJ2-3, is DVKVTQSSRYLVKRTGEKVFLECVQDMDHENMFWYRQDPGLGLRLIYFSYDVKMKEKGDIPEGYSVSREKKERFSLILESASTNQTSMYLCASLLAGVTGDTQYFGPGTRLTVL.

J is TRBJ2-7 and V is TRBV19; 7 nucleotides agree with TRBD1. Losses at the gene ends were 3 bases for V and 2 bases for J; bases not matched to a gene: 4. This CDR3 contains 14 residues. Per germline, CDR1 LNHDA and CDR2 SQIVND (reference sequence). The CDR3, as DNA: TGTGCCAGTAGTATCGGGCAGGGGGCCTACGAGCAGTACTTC. This translates into CASSIGQGAYEQYF.

This sequence joins TRBV29-1 and TRBJ2-3; TRBD2 agrees at 8 bases. CDR1 SQVTM and CDR2 ANQGSEA come from the germline V gene. The ends lost 6 bases at V and 1 base at J; junction bases unmatched: 3. The CDR3 spans 13 residues. CDR3: CSVSSGGTDTQYF. CDR3 sequence (DNA): TGCAGCGTGAGTAGCGGGGGCACAGATACGCAGTATTTT.

The V gene is TRBV29-1, the J gene TRBJ2-1; 7 bases are shared with TRBD1. Germline CDR1 SQVTM, CDR2 ANQGSEA. The CDR3 runs to 11 residues. CDR3 DNA sequence: TGCAGAGGGGACAGCTACAATGAGCAGTTCTTC. Translating it yields CRGDSYNEQFF.

The CDR3 DNA sequence: TGTGCCAGCAGCCCCCTCTTTCTAGCGGGAGGGGGAGAGACCCAGTACTTC. It codes for CASSPLFLAGGGETQYF. The V and J genes are TRBV3-1 (or the pseudogene TRBV3-2) and TRBJ2-5, with TRBD2 matching 12 bases. Germline loops: CDR1 LGHDT, CDR2 YNNKEL (reference sequence). This CDR3 contains 17 residues. With 4 bases clipped from V and 4 bases from J, the junction kept 10 bases outside the gene matches.

J is TRBJ1-2 and V is TRBV24-1, with TRBD1 identical over 12 bases. Germline V CDR1 and CDR2: KGHDR, SFDVKD. This CDR3 region has 14 residues. Germline trimming cut 2 bases from V and 8 bases from J; bases unmatched to any gene: 2. DNA for the CDR3: TGTGCCACCAGTGATTCGGGGACAGGGGGCGGCTACACCTTC. This gives the protein CATSDSGTGGGYTF.

The chain combines TRBV7-2 with TRBJ1-5, with a tentative D call TRBD1 (6 bases). Germline V gene sequence: CDR1 SGHTA, CDR2 FQGNSA. This CDR3 comprises 15 residues. V was cut by 5 bases and J by 7 bases, with 18 bases left in between. The CDR3 DNA follows: TGTGCCAGCAGCCCATGGGGGGGCGCAGGCCAGCCCCAGCATTTT. Residues: CASSPWGGAGQPQHF.

This sequence joins TRBV29-1 and TRBJ1-2, with D hard to call. Germline assignment: CDR1 SQVTM and CDR2 ANQGSEA. The CDR3 has 11 residues. V was trimmed by 6 bases and J by 7 bases, leaving 12 bases between them. DNA for the CDR3: TGCAGCGTGTGGCCGGAGAGTGGCTACACCTTC. It codes for CSVWPESGYTF.

V and J are TRBV5-4 and TRBJ1-2; the D is unclear. Looked up from germline, CDR1 is SGHNT and CDR2 is YYREEE (reference sequence). CDR3 length: 13 residues. Trimming left V 2 bases short and J 7 bases short, with 12 bases between. Here the CDR3 reads CASSFTSGFGYTF. The CDR3 bases are TGTGCCAGCAGCTTTACGTCGGGATTTGGCTACACCTTC. The full variable domain, completed using reference TRBV5-4 and TRBJ1-2, is ETGVTQSPTHLIKTRGQQVTLRCSSQSGHNTVSWYQQALGQGPQFIFQYYREEENGRGNFPPRFSGLQFPNYSSELNVNALELDDSALYLCASSFTSGFGYTFGSGTRLTVV.

The V call is TRBV5-6, the J call TRBJ1-1; the D gene is possibly TRBD1 (6 bases). The CDR3 consists of 14 residues. Germline V gene sequence: CDR1 SGHDT, CDR2 YYEEEE. Trimming left V 9 bases short and J 4 bases short, with 19 bases between. This chain's CDR3 is CATKQQGKSTEAFF. CDR3 nucleotide sequence: TGTGCCACCAAGCAACAGGGAAAGAGCACTGAAGCTTTCTTT.

The J gene is TRBJ2-7, the V gene TRBV28; 15 positions match TRBD2. Trimming cost V 5 bases and J 4 bases; bases outside gene matches: 3. Looked up from germline, CDR1 is MDHEN and CDR2 is SYDVKM. This CDR3 has 15 amino acids. As DNA, the CDR3 is TGTGCCAGCAGTGCAGGGACTAGCGGGAGGTACGAGCAGTACTTC. This translates into CASSAGTSGRYEQYF.

The chain carries TRBV6-1 and TRBJ2-1, with D possibly being TRBD2 (5 bases). The V end was cut by 6 bases, the J end by 4 bases, with 10 bases between. Germline V gene sequence: CDR1 MNHNS, CDR2 SASEGT. The CDR3 covers 13 residues. In nucleotides, the CDR3 is TGTGCCAGCAGCCTGGACTCATACAATGAGCAGTTCTTC. Protein: CASSLDSYNEQFF.

The V and J genes are TRBV19 and TRBJ1-1; D might be TRBD1 (5 bases). V was pared by 2 bases and J by 3 bases, with 10 bases between. Germline-derived CDR1 and CDR2 are LNHDA and SQIVND (reference sequence). The CDR3 spans 14 residues. CDR3 nucleotides: TGTGCCAGTAGTATACAGGGAAGGTACACTGAAGCTTTCTTT. It yields the protein CASSIQGRYTEAFF.

The chain carries TRBV11-2 and TRBJ2-5; D is possibly TRBD2 (5 bases). The CDR3 is 14 amino acids. Between the trimmed V and J ends, which lost 1 base and 1 base, there was a span of 7 bases. Germline lookup yields CDR1 SGHAT and CDR2 FQNNGV. Here the CDR3 reads CASSLGLAQETQYF. The CDR3 nucleotides read TGTGCCAGCAGCTTAGGGCTAGCCCAAGAGACCCAGTACTTC.

The rearrangement joins TRBV19 to TRBJ1-5, with D unresolved. This CDR3 has 13 residues. V lost 3 bases and J lost 9, with 12 bases in between. CDR1 and CDR2 from the germline V gene are LNHDA and SQIVND (reference sequence). The CDR3 DNA reads TGTGCCAGTAGTATTGGAGAAGAGTGGCCCCAGCATTTT. This gives the protein CASSIGEEWPQHF.

This clone was found a few times. The chain has TRBV11-2 and TRBJ2-7; tentatively, D is TRBD2 (5 bases). Germline V gene lookup returns CDR1 SGHAT and CDR2 FQNNGV. The ends were cut back, 0 bases at V and 10 bases at J, with 10 bases in the middle. The CDR3 runs 12 residues. CDR3 sequence: CASSLDRGTQYF. CDR3 sequence (DNA): TGTGCCAGCAGCTTAGATCGGGGTACTCAGTACTTC.

This chain uses TRBV19 with TRBJ2-1; weak D call: TRBD2 (6 bases). The CDR3 is 15 amino acids. CDR1 is LNHDA and CDR2 is SQIVND in the germline V gene (reference sequence). The V end lost 3 bases, the J end lost 5 bases, and 14 bases lay between the germline ends. Here the CDR3 reads CASSITGLANNEQFF. DNA of the CDR3: TGTGCCAGTAGTATTACGGGACTGGCTAACAATGAGCAGTTCTTC. Looking up the rest from reference TRBV19 and TRBJ2-1 gives the full variable domain: DGGITQSPKYLFRKEGQNVTLSCEQNLNHDAMYWYRQDPGQGLRLIYYSQIVNDFQKGDIAEGYSVSREKKESFPLTVTSAQKNPTAFYLCASSITGLANNEQFFGPGTRLTVL.

The chain is built from TRBV5-1 and TRBJ2-3; 7 bases align to TRBD1. The CDR3 runs to 15 residues. Germline loops: CDR1 SGHRS, CDR2 YFSETQ. V was pared by 4 bases and J by 4 bases, with 9 bases of the junction left unmatched. The CDR3 DNA reads as TGCGCCAGCAGCGCAGGGGACAGCGTGGCAGATACGCAGTATTTT. Amino acids: CASSAGDSVADTQYF. Full variable domain (outside the CDR3, taken from reference TRBV5-1 and TRBJ2-3): KAGVTQTPRYLIKTRGQQVTLSCSPISGHRSVSWYQQTPGQGLQFLFEYFSETQRNKGNFPGRFSGRQFSNSRSEMNVSTLELGDSALYLCASSAGDSVADTQYFGPGTRLTVL.

The gene calls are TRBV9 and TRBJ2-1; D is uncertain. V lost 3 bases, J lost 4 bases, and 14 bases lay in between. The CDR3 is 15 residues long. Germline values: CDR1 SGDLS, CDR2 YYNGEE. The CDR3 nucleotides read TGTGCCAGCAGCGATCCCTCGACGGAGTACAATGAGCAGTTCTTC. Its translation: CASSDPSTEYNEQFF.

This sequence joins TRBV18 and TRBJ2-3; D possibly corresponds to TRBD2 (5 bases). CDR1 is KGHSH, CDR2 LQKENI, per germline. CDR3 length: 16 amino acids. V was cut by 0 bases and J by 0 bases, with 10 bases left in between. CDR3 amino acids: CASSPPPAASTDTQYF. For the CDR3, the DNA is TGTGCCAGCTCACCACCCCCAGCGGCTAGCACAGATACGCAGTATTTT.

This rearrangement joins TRBV28 to TRBJ2-6; no clear D gene. V lost 8 bases to trimming and J lost 4 bases, with 9 bases between them. CDR1 is MDHEN, CDR2 SYDVKM, per germline. The CDR3 is 13 residues long. The CDR3: CASQVPGANVLTF. CDR3 bases: TGTGCCAGCCAGGTGCCAGGGGCCAACGTCCTGACTTTC. Full variable domain (missing parts from reference TRBV28 and TRBJ2-6): DVKVTQSSRYLVKRTGEKVFLECVQDMDHENMFWYRQDPGLGLRLIYFSYDVKMKEKGDIPEGYSVSREKKERFSLILESASTNQTSMYLCASQVPGANVLTFGAGSRLTVL.